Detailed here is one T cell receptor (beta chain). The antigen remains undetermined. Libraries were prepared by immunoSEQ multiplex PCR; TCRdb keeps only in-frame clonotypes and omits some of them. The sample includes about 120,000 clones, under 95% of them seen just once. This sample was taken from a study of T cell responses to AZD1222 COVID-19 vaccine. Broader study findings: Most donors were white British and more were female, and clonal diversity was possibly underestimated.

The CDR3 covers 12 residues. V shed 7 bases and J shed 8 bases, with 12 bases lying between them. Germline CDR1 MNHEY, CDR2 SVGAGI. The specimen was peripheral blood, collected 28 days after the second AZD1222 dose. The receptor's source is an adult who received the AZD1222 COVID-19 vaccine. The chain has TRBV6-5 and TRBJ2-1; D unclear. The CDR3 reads CASKRTGDEQFF. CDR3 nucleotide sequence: TGTGCCAGCAAGAGGACCGGCGATGAGCAGTTCTTC.